The 14 T cell receptor beta chains listed next were all sequenced from one sample in a study of T cells in women clearing cervical HPV infection. The table came from immunoSEQ multiplex PCR; TCRdb's copy has only in-frame clones and leaves some out. The listing contains about 14,000 clones. The sample comprised blood buffy coat. These TCRs come from a woman between 18 and 75 years old with a cervical HPV16 infection that either progressed to CIN3+ or cleared (not recorded which).

A remark on this clone: The read ends 3 residues before the CDR3 terminus; that terminus is restored from the germline J gene. The chain recombines TRBV30 with TRBJ2-7; 10 bases match TRBD1. Trimming at V came to 3 bases and at J to 1 base, leaving 6 bases not matched to a gene. There are 15 residues in the CDR3. Germline values: CDR1 GTSNPN, CDR2 SVGIG (reference sequence). CDR3 DNA (partial): TGTGCCTGGAGGACCCCGGGACAGGGGTCCTACGAG. It translates to CAWRTPGQGSYE. The CDR3 in its entirety is CAWRTPGQGSYEQYF.

Regarding this clone: The CDR3 end lies 3 residues beyond the end of the read and is filled in from the germline J gene. The chain couples TRBV18 to TRBJ2-5; TRBD1 agrees at 9 bases. The ends lost 4 bases at V and 3 bases at J; junction bases unmatched: 0. Germline assignment: CDR1 KGHSH and CDR2 LQKENI. This CDR3 comprises 13 residues. Partial CDR3 DNA: TGTGCCAGCTCACGGGACAGGGAAGAGACC. Translated, it gives CASSRDREET. The full CDR3 reads CASSRDREETQYF.

To note about this clone: Coverage ceases 3 residues before the CDR3 finishes, and the germline J gene fills in the end. V gene TRBV20-1 combines with J gene TRBJ2-3, with a tentative D call TRBD1 (5 bases). CDR3 length: 12 residues. Germline CDR1 and CDR2: DFQATT and SNEGSKA (reference sequence). The CDR3 loop is CSARDIQETQYF. The sequenced part of the CDR3 DNA is TGCAGTGCTAGGGACATCCAAGAGACG.

With respect to this clone: The CDR3 end lies 3 residues beyond the end of the read and is filled in from the germline J gene. The gene calls are TRBV20-1 and TRBJ2-7; D perhaps matches TRBD1 (5 bases). The V gene's germline CDR1 is DFQATT and CDR2 SNEGSKA (reference sequence). The V gene lost 1 base and the J gene lost 0 bases, with 13 bases spanning the gap. There are 15 residues in the CDR3. The CDR3 here is CSARGSRVSSYEQYF. Incomplete CDR3 DNA: TGCAGTGCTAGAGGGAGCAGGGTAAGCTCCTACGAG.

Remarks on this clone: The read is 3 residues too short to cover the CDR3 end, so that end is filled in from the germline J gene. This rearrangement joins TRBV29-1 to TRBJ2-7, with no clear D. The CDR3 extends over 13 amino acids. Trimming shortened V by 3 bases and J by 6 bases, and 15 bases separated the two germline ends. Germline CDR1 and CDR2: SQVTM and ANQGSEA. The chain's CDR3 is CSVDPGNTREQYF. The sequenced CDR3 bases are TGCAGCGTTGACCCAGGTAACACACGCGAG.

Points on this clone: The read gets to within 3 residues of the CDR3 end, and the germline J gene fills in the rest. This sequence joins TRBV5-1 and TRBJ1-2, with 9 positions matching TRBD1. The CDR3 consists of 14 residues. Germline V lookup: CDR1 SGHRS, CDR2 YFSETQ. The CDR3 loop is CASSLQGARSLYTF. CDR3 DNA (partial): TGCGCCAGCAGCTTACAGGGGGCCCGCAGCCTC. Using reference TRBV5-1 and TRBJ1-2 for the parts outside the CDR3, the full variable domain is KAGVTQTPRYLIKTRGQQVTLSCSPISGHRSVSWYQQTPGQGLQFLFEYFSETQRNKGNFPGRFSGRQFSNSRSEMNVSTLELGDSALYLCASSLQGARSLYTFGSGTRLTVV.

About this clone itself: Sequencing ends 3 residues short of the CDR3 end; the germline J gene provides the rest. The V and J genes are TRBV10-2 and TRBJ2-3; 9 bases line up with TRBD2. The ends lost 7 bases at V and 2 bases at J; junction bases unmatched: 10. CDR1 and CDR2 (germline): WSHSY, SAAADI. This CDR3 spans 16 amino acids. CDR3 sequence: CASTSASGAVTDTQYF. The CDR3 DNA, read in part, is TGCGCCAGCACCTCGGCTAGCGGGGCGGTCACAGATACG.

A note on this clone: The read falls 3 residues short of the CDR3 end, and the missing part is taken from the germline J gene. The chain combines TRBV30 with TRBJ2-7, with a tentative D call TRBD2 (6 bases). CDR1 is GTSNPN and CDR2 is SVGIG in the germline V gene (reference sequence). The CDR3 is 13 amino acids. V gave up 4 bases and J gave up 6 bases, with 16 bases separating them. CDR3 protein: CAWKGGEWGEQYF. The CDR3 bases that were read are TGTGCCTGGAAAGGCGGGGAATGGGGCGAG.

To note about this clone: The CDR3 is cut off 3 residues early in the read; its end comes from the germline J gene. The gene calls are TRBV28 and TRBJ2-2; tentatively, D is TRBD2 (7 bases). V was shortened by 6 bases and J by 7 bases, with 12 bases between the two germline ends. Germline CDR1 reads MDHEN; CDR2 reads SYDVKM. The CDR3 covers 13 residues. The CDR3 loop reads CASSRGAGGELFF. CDR3 DNA, as far as it was read: TGTGCCAGCAGCCGGGGGGCCGGCGGGGAG.

CDR3 DNA, as far as it was read: TGTGCCAGTACCTGGGGGCAGGGT. Translated, it gives CASTWGQG. The CDR3 in its entirety is CASTWGQGYTF. This chain joins TRBV19 and TRBJ1-2, with a weak D call TRBD1 (6 bases). The read stops 3 residues short of the end of the CDR3; the missing end is completed from the germline J gene. Germline values: CDR1 LNHDA, CDR2 SQIVND (reference sequence). CDR3 length: 11 amino acids. The whole variable domain, remainder taken from reference TRBV19 and TRBJ1-2, is DGGITQSPKYLFRKEGQNVTLSCEQNLNHDAMYWYRQDPGQGLRLIYYSQIVNDFQKGDIAEGYSVSREKKESFPLTVTSAQKNPTAFYLCASTWGQGYTFGSGTRLTVV.

About this clone itself: The sequence runs out 3 residues before the end of the CDR3; the remainder is reconstructed from the germline J gene. Other DNA sequences in this specimen translate into the identical CDR3. V gene TRBV29-1 combines with J gene TRBJ1-3, with D maybe TRBD1 (6 bases). CDR3 length equals 12 residues. Germline CDR1 reads SQVTM; CDR2 reads ANQGSEA. Trimming removed 6 bases from V and 3 bases from J, with 9 bases in between. CDR3 DNA (partial): TGCAGCGTGGACAGCGTTGGAAACACC. Translation gives CSVDSVGNT. In full, the CDR3 reads CSVDSVGNTIYF. Looking up the rest from reference TRBV29-1 and TRBJ1-3 gives the full variable domain: SAVISQKPSRDICQRGTSLTIQCQVDSQVTMMFWYRQQPGQSLTLIATANQGSEATYESGFVIDKFPISRPNLTFSTLTVSNMSPEDSSIYLCSVDSVGNTIYFGEGSWLTVV.

Comment on this clone: The CDR3 goes on 3 residues after the read ends, and that part is filled in from the germline J gene. The V gene is TRBV28, the J gene TRBJ2-3; TRBD2 aligns across 13 bases. Germline loops: CDR1 MDHEN, CDR2 SYDVKM. This CDR3 is built from 17 residues. CDR3 loop: CASILDSGLAGRDAQYF. CDR3 bases read: TGTGCCAGCATCCTTGACTCGGGACTAGCGGGGCGGGATGCG.

CDR3 residues: CASSFGKSGRGGNNSPLHF. CDR3 DNA (partial): TGTGCCAGCAGTTTTGGAAAGTCCGGGCGGGGAGGAAATAATTCACCC. The chain employs TRBV27 and TRBJ1-6; D call uncertain. The read gets to within 3 residues of the CDR3 end, and the germline J gene fills in the rest. V lost 3 bases, J lost 5 bases, and 23 bases lay in between. CDR3 length: 19 residues. CDR1 and CDR2 (germline): MNHEY, SMNVEV (reference sequence).

Note on this clone: The read halts 3 residues ahead of the CDR3 end, with the missing end drawn from the germline J gene. Within the sample, other DNA sequences also encode this same CDR3. The rearrangement links TRBV18 to TRBJ1-5; 10 nucleotides line up with TRBD1. Germline V CDR1 and CDR2: KGHSH, LQKENI. CDR3 length equals 15 residues. Trimming at V came to 3 bases and at J to 4 bases, leaving 3 bases not matched to a gene. CDR3 sequence reads: CASSPDRGGNQPQHF. Incomplete CDR3 DNA: TGTGCCAGCTCACCGGACAGGGGGGGGAATCAGCCC.